These 7 T cell receptor beta chains share one sample of origin, sequenced in a study of identical twins. A single record per CDR3 protein comes from TCRdb applying MiXCR to the 5' RACE reads. The table lists 1.5 million to 2 million distinct CDR3 sequences, 32% of them singletons, with around 0.3% in the top ten. The sequenced material came from cord blood. The receptors were sampled from a newborn girl in good health.

This clonotype occurred many times. The chain couples TRBV4-2 to TRBJ1-2, with D possibly matching TRBD1 (5 bases). CDR1 is LGHNA and CDR2 is YNFKEQ in the germline V gene. The CDR3 is 16 residues long. Trimming removed 0 bases from V and 0 bases from J, with 11 bases in between. The CDR3: CASSQDWGAPNYGYTF. The CDR3 DNA reads as TGTGCCAGCAGCCAAGATTGGGGCGCCCCTAACTATGGCTACACCTTC.

The J gene is TRBJ1-1, the V gene TRBV20-1, with D maybe TRBD1 (5 bases). Germline CDR1 is DFQATT and CDR2 is SNEGSKA (reference sequence). Trimming left V 2 bases short and J 3 bases short, with 10 bases between. This CDR3 is 13 amino acids long. The CDR3 DNA reads TGCAGTGCTAGACGCCCGGGACACACTGAAGCTTTCTTT. Translated, it gives CSARRPGHTEAFF.

This clonotype was seen a few times. The rearrangement joins TRBV20-1 to TRBJ2-5; no firm D call. Trimming cost V 3 bases and J 5 bases, with 10 bases left between them. Germline V gives CDR1 DFQATT, CDR2 SNEGSKA (reference sequence). This CDR3 is 12 amino acids long. In DNA, the CDR3 is TGCAGTGCTAGGGGTCTGGGGGAGACCCAGTACTTC. Its translation is CSARGLGETQYF.

Regarding this clonotype: The junction departs from germline at one end; a sequencing error may be responsible. J is TRBJ2-7 and V is TRBV27; possible D gene TRBD1, 7 bases. This CDR3 has 13 residues. In germline, CDR1 is MNHEY, CDR2 SMNVEV (reference sequence). The CDR3 sequence is CVSSLQGTYEQYF. The CDR3 DNA is TGTGTCAGCAGTTTACAGGGGACTTACGAGCAGTACTTC.

The chain is built from TRBV13 and TRBJ1-2, with TRBD1 as a possible D gene (6 bases). Germline CDR1 reads PRHDT; CDR2 reads FYEKMQ (reference sequence). The CDR3 runs to 15 residues. The germline V and J ends were trimmed by 3 bases and 4 bases, with 15 bases remaining between them. The CDR3 region has the DNA TGTGCCAGCAGCTTGAGGGCAGGGGTGCGCTATGGCTACACCTTC. This gives the protein CASSLRAGVRYGYTF.

This clonotype was counted between two and nine times. CDR3: CSGIPGYYNEQFF. DNA of the CDR3: TGCAGTGGGATCCCTGGGTACTACAATGAGCAGTTCTTC. This rearrangement joins TRBV20-1 to TRBJ2-1; D gene ambiguous. Deletions cut 7 bases from V and 3 bases from J, with 13 bases between. From germline, CDR1 is DFQATT and CDR2 SNEGSKA (reference sequence). The CDR3 extends over 13 amino acids.

The rearrangement links TRBV5-6 to TRBJ2-7; D might be TRBD1 or TRBD2, each matching 5 bases. V was trimmed by 5 bases and J by 3 bases, leaving 15 bases between them. CDR3 length: 14 residues. CDR1 is SGHDT and CDR2 is YYEEEE in the germline V gene. Here the CDR3 reads CASSFRDANYEQYF. The DNA for the CDR3 is TGTGCCAGCAGTTTCCGGGACGCTAACTACGAGCAGTACTTC. The whole variable domain, filled in from reference TRBV5-6 and TRBJ2-7, reads DAGVTQSPTHLIKTRGQQVTLRCSPKSGHDTVSWYQQALGQGPQFIFQYYEEEERQRGNFPDRFSGHQFPNYSSELNVNALLLGDSALYLCASSFRDANYEQYFGPGTRLTVT.